A selection of T cell receptor beta chains follows, all from one sample in a study of response to subunit inactivated influenza vaccine. TCRdb processed the RT-PCR reads anew with MiXCR; each CDR3 protein has one entry. The sample yields a few hundred thousand distinct CDR3 sequences, about 7.2% seen once. The sequencing here drew on PBMCs from blood, taken less than 30 months after vaccination. Receptors originate from a man in his fifties or sixties who received an inactivated influenza vaccine. The CDR3 runs from the conserved cysteine through the conserved F or W. A D gene is named only where the DNA matches it firmly. Clone size is not always given. Where it is, it says once, few, many or a class for expanded clones.

clone size,V gene,D gene,J gene,CDR3 protein,CDR3 DNA
few,TRBV29-1,TRBD2,TRBJ2-3,CSETSGTDTQYF,TGCAGCGAGACTAGCGGCACAGATACGCAGTATTTT
many,TRBV3-1,NA,TRBJ2-3,CASSQLQADTQYF,TGTGCCAGCAGCCAACTTCAGGCAGATACGCAGTATTTT
NA,TRBV28,TRBD1,TRBJ1-5,CASSNGQARSNQPQHF,TGTGCCAGCAGCAACGGACAGGCTAGGAGCAATCAGCCCCAGCATTTT
few,TRBV15,TRBD2,TRBJ2-5,CATSRSVGGRRPRAQYF,TGTGCCACCAGCAGGTCCGTTGGCGGGAGGCGGCCCCGGGCCCAGTACTTC
NA,TRBV20-1,NA,TRBJ2-3,CSAFWNTQYF,TGCAGTGCTTTTTGGAATACGCAGTATTTT
NA,TRBV12-3/TRBV12-4,NA,TRBJ1-5,CASSLGGNGQPQHF,TGTGCCAGCAGTTTAGGGGGAAACGGACAGCCCCAGCATTTT
NA,TRBV6-2/TRBV6-3,NA,TRBJ2-1,CASSSEGGAPDEQFF,TGTGCCAGCAGTTCCGAAGGGGGGGCCCCCGATGAGCAGTTCTTC
few,TRBV7-3,TRBD2,TRBJ2-1,CASRASGQF,TGTGCCAGCCGTGCTAGCGGGCAGTTC
NA,TRBV20-1,TRBD1,TRBJ2-7,CSARGTGEQYF,TGCAGTGCTAGAGGGACAGGCGAGCAGTACTTC
NA,TRBV12-3/TRBV12-4,NA,TRBJ1-2,CASSLGTGYYGYTF,TGTGCCAGCAGTTTAGGAACAGGATACTATGGCTACACCTTC
many,TRBV29-1,NA,TRBJ2-6,CSVGYSGANVLTF,TGCAGCGTCGGGTACTCTGGGGCCAACGTCCTGACTTTC
few,TRBV7-2,NA,TRBJ2-2,CASSYLAMNTGELFF,TGTGCCAGCAGCTACCTAGCGATGAACACCGGGGAGCTGTTTTTT
many,TRBV6-1,TRBD2,TRBJ2-2,CASTYGRGTGLGTGELFF,TGTGCCAGCACCTACGGGAGGGGTACAGGGCTCGGCACCGGGGAGCTGTTTTTT
NA,TRBV6-5,NA,TRBJ2-1,CASSYSTRNEQFF,TGTGCCAGCAGTTACTCGACGCGCAATGAGCAGTTCTTC
NA,TRBV7-2,TRBD2,TRBJ2-3,CASSSSGGTSGVTQYF,TGTGCCAGCAGCTCATCGGGTGGGACTAGCGGGGTTACGCAGTATTTT
few,TRBV5-1,TRBD1,TRBJ2-7,CASSPTEQSRGRIYKQYF,TGCGCCAGCAGCCCGACAGAGCAAAGCAGGGGGCGAATTTATAAGCAGTACTTC
few,TRBV20-1,NA,TRBJ2-1,CSARVTTTGLHNEQFF,TGCAGTGCTAGAGTCACAACCACCGGACTGCACAATGAGCAGTTCTTC
NA,TRBV3-1,NA,TRBJ2-2,CASSQAAGAGGELFF,TGTGCCAGCAGCCAAGCGGCGGGGGCTGGCGGGGAGCTGTTTTTT
few,TRBV12-3/TRBV12-4,NA,TRBJ2-7,CASSLGHESYEQYF,TGTGCCAGCAGTTTAGGACACGAATCCTACGAGCAGTACTTC
many,TRBV3-1,NA,TRBJ2-5,CASSQASQGETQYF,TGTGCCAGCAGCCAAGCGTCGCAGGGAGAGACCCAGTACTTC
many,TRBV20-1,TRBD2,TRBJ2-1,CSARGGSGGDEQFF,TGCAGTGCTAGAGGGGGTAGCGGGGGCGATGAGCAGTTCTTC
few,TRBV4-2,TRBD1,TRBJ1-2,CASMGTARWGGYTF,TGTGCCAGCATGGGGACAGCTCGGTGGGGTGGCTACACCTTC
few,TRBV4-3,NA,TRBJ1-2,CASSQEHAVPAGYTF,TGCGCCAGCAGCCAAGAACATGCAGTCCCCGCTGGCTACACCTTC
few,TRBV6-5,NA,TRBJ1-2,CASSYAGFYGYTF,TGTGCCAGCAGTTACGCAGGGTTCTATGGCTACACCTTC
many,TRBV7-8,NA,TRBJ2-5,CASSLGSGAQETQYF,TGTGCCAGCAGCTTAGGCTCTGGGGCTCAAGAGACCCAGTACTTC
NA,TRBV12-3/TRBV12-4,NA,TRBJ1-6,CASRKDISNSPLHF,TGTGCCAGCAGGAAGGACATCTCTAATTCACCCCTCCACTTT
few,TRBV20-1,TRBD1,TRBJ1-2,CSATGRGNYGYTF,TGCAGTGCGACAGGGAGGGGCAACTATGGCTACACCTTC
NA,TRBV11-2,TRBD1,TRBJ2-1,CASSLGQGVYNEQFF,TGTGCCAGCAGCTTGGGACAGGGGGTTTACAATGAGCAGTTCTTC
many,TRBV28,NA,TRBJ1-2,CASSIPPGGYTF,TGTGCCAGCAGTATCCCACCGGGGGGCTACACCTTC
NA,TRBV7-2,NA,TRBJ1-1,CASSGMQDTEAFF,TGTGCCAGCTCGGGGATGCAGGACACTGAAGCTTTCTTT
few,TRBV6-2/TRBV6-3,NA,TRBJ1-3,CASSHLDSTVSGNTIYF,TGTGCCAGCAGCCACCTGGACAGTACAGTCTCTGGAAACACCATATATTTT
many,TRBV5-1,NA,TRBJ2-7,CASSGGTAYEQYF,TGCGCCAGCAGCGGAGGGACAGCCTACGAGCAGTACTTC
many,TRBV24-1,NA,TRBJ2-3,CATQQNGVDTQYF,TGTGCCACCCAACAGAATGGGGTAGATACGCAGTATTTT
NA,TRBV15,TRBD2,TRBJ2-4,CATGIAGELIQYF,TGTGCCACCGGGATAGCGGGAGAACTCATTCAGTACTTC
many,TRBV6-2/TRBV6-3,NA,TRBJ2-5,CASSYHEETYQETQYF,TGTGCCAGCAGTTACCATGAGGAGACCTACCAAGAGACCCAGTACTTC
NA,TRBV15,NA,TRBJ2-7,CATSRGIEGKQYF,TGTGCCACCAGCAGAGGTATAGAAGGAAAGCAGTACTTC
many,TRBV5-1,NA,TRBJ2-1,CASSPSSLNNEQFF,TGCGCCAGCAGCCCTTCCTCGCTAAACAATGAGCAGTTCTTC
NA,TRBV20-1,NA,TRBJ1-5,CSARSSGSSQPQHF,TGCAGTGCCAGAAGTTCAGGGTCCAGTCAGCCCCAGCATTTT
few,TRBV10-3,NA,TRBJ2-5,CASGGSGQETQYF,TGTGCCTCAGGGGGAAGCGGGCAAGAGACCCAGTACTTC
NA,TRBV20-1,NA,TRBJ2-7,CSASQLGVSYEQYF,TGCAGTGCTAGCCAACTAGGGGTCTCCTACGAGCAGTACTTC
NA,TRBV20-1,NA,TRBJ2-7,CSAHGGSNEQYF,TGCAGTGCCCACGGTGGGTCCAACGAGCAGTACTTC
few,TRBV4-3,NA,TRBJ2-7,CASSQVDRLSEQYF,TGCGCCAGCAGCCAAGTCGACAGGTTAAGCGAGCAGTACTTC